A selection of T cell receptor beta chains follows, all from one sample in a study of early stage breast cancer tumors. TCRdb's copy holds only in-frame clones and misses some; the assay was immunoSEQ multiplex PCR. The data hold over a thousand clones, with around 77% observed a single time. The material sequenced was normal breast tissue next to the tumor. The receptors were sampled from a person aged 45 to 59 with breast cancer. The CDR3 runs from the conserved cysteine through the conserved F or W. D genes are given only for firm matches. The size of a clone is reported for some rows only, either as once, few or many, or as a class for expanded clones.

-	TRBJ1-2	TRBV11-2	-	TGTGCCAGCAGCTTTACGGTGGGGGGGAACTATGGCTACACCTTC	CASSFTVGGNYGYTF
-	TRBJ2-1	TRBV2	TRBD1	TGTGCCAGCAGTGACGAGACAGGGGGTATGTATGAGCAGTTCTTC	CASSDETGGMYEQFF
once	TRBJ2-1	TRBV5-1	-	TGCGCCAGCACATCCTACCGGGCTTGGGGCAGGCATGAGCAGTTCTTC	CASTSYRAWGRHEQFF
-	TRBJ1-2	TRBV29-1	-	TGCAGCGTTGACAACTATGGCTACACCTTC	CSVDNYGYTF
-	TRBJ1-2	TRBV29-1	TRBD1	TGCAGCGCCTGGACAGGGGCGAGGGACTATGGCTACACCTTC	CSAWTGARDYGYTF
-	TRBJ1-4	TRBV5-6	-	TGTGCCAGCAGCTTGGCCAGAGATGCAACTAATGAAAAACTGTTTTTT	CASSLARDATNEKLFF
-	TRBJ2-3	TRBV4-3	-	TGCGCCAGCAGCCAATCGGGGACGTCTGTCACAGATACGCAGTATTTT	CASSQSGTSVTDTQYF
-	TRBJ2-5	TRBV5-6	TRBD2	TGTGCCAGCAGTTCTAGCGGGGGGGTCTCGAAGACCCAGTACTTC	CASSSSGGVSKTQYF
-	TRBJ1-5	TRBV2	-	TGTGCCAGCAGTGTACAGGGTAGCAATCAGCCCCAGCATTTT	CASSVQGSNQPQHF
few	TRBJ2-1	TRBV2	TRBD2	TGTGCCAGCAGTGACGAGGGAGGGCCCAGGAATGAGCAGTTCTTC	CASSDEGGPRNEQFF
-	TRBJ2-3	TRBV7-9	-	TGTGCCAGCAGCCACGGGACCCACCGAGATACGCAGTATTTT	CASSHGTHRDTQYF
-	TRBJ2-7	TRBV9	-	TGTGCCAGCAGCGTACATGACCAGAGGTCTTACGAGCAGTACTTC	CASSVHDQRSYEQYF
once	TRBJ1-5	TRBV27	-	TGTGCCAGCAGCGACAGATGGAATAGCAATCAGCCCCAGCATTTT	CASSDRWNSNQPQHF